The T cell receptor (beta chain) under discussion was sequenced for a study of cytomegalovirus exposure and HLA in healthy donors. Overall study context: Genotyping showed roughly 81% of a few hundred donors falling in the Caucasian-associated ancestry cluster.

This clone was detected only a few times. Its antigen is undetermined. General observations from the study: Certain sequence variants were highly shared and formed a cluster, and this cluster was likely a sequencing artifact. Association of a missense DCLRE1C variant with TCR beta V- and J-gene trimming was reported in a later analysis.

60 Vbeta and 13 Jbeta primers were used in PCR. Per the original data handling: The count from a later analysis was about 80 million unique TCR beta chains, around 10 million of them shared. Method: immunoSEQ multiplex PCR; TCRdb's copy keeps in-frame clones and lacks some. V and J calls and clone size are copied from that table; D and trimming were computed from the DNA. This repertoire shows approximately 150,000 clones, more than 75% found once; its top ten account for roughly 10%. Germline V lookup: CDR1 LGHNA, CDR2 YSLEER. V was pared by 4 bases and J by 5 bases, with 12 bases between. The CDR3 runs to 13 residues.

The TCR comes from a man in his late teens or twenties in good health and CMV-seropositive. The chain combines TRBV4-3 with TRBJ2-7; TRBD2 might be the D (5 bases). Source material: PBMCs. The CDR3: CASSRTRTDEQYF. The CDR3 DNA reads TGCGCCAGCAGCCGCACGCGGACTGACGAGCAGTACTTC.